These T cell receptor beta chains were read from a single sample in a study of CD8+ T cells in alopecia areata. Method: immunoSEQ multiplex PCR; TCRdb's copy keeps in-frame clones and lacks some. The table records roughly 210,000 clones, approximately 40% of them present only once. Sequenced material: CD4+ T cells sorted from blood, taken around week 36, from a patient treated with tofacitinib. These receptors were obtained from a human donor with alopecia areata. CDR3s include the opening cysteine and the closing phenylalanine or tryptophan. D genes are given only for firm matches. Size tells how often a clone was seen (once, few, many) or the class of an expanded clone, and some rows leave it out.

j_call: TRBJ2-7; d_call: NA; clone_size: NA; v_call: TRBV27; cdr3_aa: CASSLWSSRRYEQYF; cdr3_nt: TGTGCCAGCAGTTTGTGGTCTAGCCGCCGCTACGAGCAGTACTTC
j_call: TRBJ2-5; d_call: NA; clone_size: NA; v_call: TRBV7-3; cdr3_aa: CASSFGGKKGETQYF; cdr3_nt: TGTGCCAGCAGCTTTGGCGGCAAAAAGGGGGAGACCCAGTACTTC
j_call: TRBJ2-7; d_call: TRBD2; clone_size: NA; v_call: TRBV15; cdr3_aa: CATSTTPGTSGTRRLEQYF; cdr3_nt: TGTGCCACCAGCACAACCCCCGGGACTAGCGGGACCCGTCGCTTGGAGCAGTACTTC
j_call: TRBJ2-5; d_call: NA; clone_size: NA; v_call: TRBV5-1; cdr3_aa: CASSPDGQETQYF; cdr3_nt: TGCGCCAGCAGCCCGGACGGTCAAGAGACCCAGTACTTC
j_call: TRBJ2-5; d_call: NA; clone_size: few; v_call: TRBV20-1; cdr3_aa: CSATLGETQYF; cdr3_nt: TGCAGTGCTACCTTGGGAGAGACCCAGTACTTC
j_call: TRBJ2-4; d_call: TRBD2; clone_size: NA; v_call: TRBV28; cdr3_aa: CASSLGGRAVKNIQYF; cdr3_nt: TGTGCCAGCAGTTTAGGTGGGAGGGCCGTCAAAAACATTCAGTACTTC
j_call: TRBJ2-7; d_call: NA; clone_size: few; v_call: TRBV28; cdr3_aa: CASSSNGPRPLF; cdr3_nt: TGTGCCAGCAGTTCAAACGGGCCAAGACCCCTCTTC
j_call: TRBJ2-1; d_call: TRBD2; clone_size: once; v_call: TRBV29-1; cdr3_aa: CSVEVAGGKSYNEQFF; cdr3_nt: TGCAGCGTTGAGGTAGCGGGAGGGAAGTCCTACAATGAGCAGTTCTTC
j_call: TRBJ1-1; d_call: NA; clone_size: NA; v_call: TRBV28; cdr3_aa: CASRRGRVGAEAFF; cdr3_nt: TGTGCCAGCAGAAGAGGGCGGGTTGGGGCTGAAGCTTTCTTT
j_call: TRBJ2-2; d_call: NA; clone_size: few; v_call: TRBV29-1; cdr3_aa: CSVEVARTGELFF; cdr3_nt: TGCAGCGTTGAGGTGGCCAGGACCGGGGAGCTGTTTTTT
j_call: TRBJ1-2; d_call: NA; clone_size: NA; v_call: TRBV9; cdr3_aa: CASSVGSGDYGYTF; cdr3_nt: TGTGCCAGCAGCGTAGGATCAGGGGACTATGGCTACACCTTC
j_call: TRBJ2-7; d_call: NA; clone_size: NA; v_call: TRBV29-1; cdr3_aa: CSVGKALTYEQYF; cdr3_nt: TGCAGCGTTGGAAAGGCTCTTACCTACGAGCAGTACTTC
j_call: TRBJ1-2; d_call: NA; clone_size: NA; v_call: TRBV2; cdr3_aa: CASSPPRESNYGYTF; cdr3_nt: TGTGCCAGCAGTCCTCCGAGGGAGAGTAACTATGGCTACACCTTC
j_call: TRBJ2-1; d_call: TRBD2; clone_size: NA; v_call: TRBV9; cdr3_aa: CASSVVGTSGYNEQFF; cdr3_nt: TGTGCCAGCAGCGTAGTAGGGACTAGCGGCTACAATGAGCAGTTCTTC
j_call: TRBJ1-2; d_call: TRBD1; clone_size: once; v_call: TRBV2; cdr3_aa: CASTFGTGLGYTF; cdr3_nt: TGTGCCAGCACTTTCGGGACAGGGTTAGGCTACACCTTC
j_call: TRBJ2-1; d_call: TRBD2; clone_size: NA; v_call: TRBV9; cdr3_aa: CASSGLAEQNEQFF; cdr3_nt: TGTGCCAGCAGCGGACTAGCGGAGCAAAATGAGCAGTTCTTC
j_call: TRBJ2-4; d_call: TRBD2; clone_size: few; v_call: TRBV4-1; cdr3_aa: CASSQDGGAGEAKNIQYF; cdr3_nt: TGCGCCAGCAGCCAAGATGGTGGAGCGGGAGAGGCCAAAAACATTCAGTACTTC
j_call: TRBJ2-4; d_call: NA; clone_size: NA; v_call: TRBV29-1; cdr3_aa: CSALLANIQYF; cdr3_nt: TGCAGCGCCCTCCTCGCAAACATTCAGTACTTC
j_call: TRBJ1-1; d_call: NA; clone_size: few; v_call: TRBV7-8; cdr3_aa: CASSTKGGTEAFF; cdr3_nt: TGTGCCAGCAGCACCAAAGGGGGCACTGAAGCTTTCTTT
j_call: TRBJ2-1; d_call: TRBD2; clone_size: few; v_call: TRBV7-8; cdr3_aa: CAESETSGRNEQFF; cdr3_nt: TGCGCAGAGTCGGAGACTAGCGGGAGAAATGAGCAGTTCTTC
j_call: TRBJ2-6; d_call: NA; clone_size: few; v_call: TRBV16; cdr3_aa: CASSQSEGREAGANVLTF; cdr3_nt: TGTGCCAGCAGCCAATCAGAGGGCAGGGAGGCTGGGGCCAACGTCCTGACTTTC
j_call: TRBJ2-7; d_call: NA; clone_size: NA; v_call: TRBV5-1; cdr3_aa: CASSPSVDSYEQYF; cdr3_nt: TGCGCCAGCAGCCCTTCGGTAGACTCCTACGAGCAGTACTTC
j_call: TRBJ2-3; d_call: NA; clone_size: NA; v_call: TRBV30; cdr3_aa: CAWSAPQGGLGTDTQYF; cdr3_nt: TGTGCCTGGAGTGCTCCCCAGGGTGGTTTGGGCACAGATACGCAGTATTTT
j_call: TRBJ2-7; d_call: NA; clone_size: NA; v_call: TRBV18; cdr3_aa: CASSPPVSAYYEQYF; cdr3_nt: TGTGCCAGCTCACCACCGGTTAGCGCCTACTACGAGCAGTACTTC
j_call: TRBJ2-5; d_call: NA; clone_size: NA; v_call: TRBV30; cdr3_aa: CAWSVRGIRETQYF; cdr3_nt: TGTGCCTGGAGTGTACGGGGGATTAGAGAGACCCAGTACTTC
j_call: TRBJ1-6; d_call: NA; clone_size: NA; v_call: TRBV4-1; cdr3_aa: CASSQDPGGSSYNSPLHF; cdr3_nt: TGCGCCAGCAGCCAAGATCCGGGAGGGAGCTCCTATAATTCACCCCTCCACTTT
j_call: TRBJ2-2; d_call: NA; clone_size: NA; v_call: TRBV11-2; cdr3_aa: CASRQTNTGELFF; cdr3_nt: TGTGCCTCGCGACAGACGAACACCGGGGAGCTGTTTTTT